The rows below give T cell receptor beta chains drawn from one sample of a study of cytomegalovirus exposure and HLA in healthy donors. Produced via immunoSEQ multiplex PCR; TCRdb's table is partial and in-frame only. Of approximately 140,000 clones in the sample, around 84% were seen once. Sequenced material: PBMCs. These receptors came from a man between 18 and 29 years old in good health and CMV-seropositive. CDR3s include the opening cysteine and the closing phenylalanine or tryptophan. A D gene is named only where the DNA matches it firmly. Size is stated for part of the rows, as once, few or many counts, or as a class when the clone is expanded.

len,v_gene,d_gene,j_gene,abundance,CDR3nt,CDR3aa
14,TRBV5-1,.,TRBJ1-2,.,TGCGCCAGCAGCTTGGCCGGACAGACCTATGGCTACACCTTC,CASSLAGQTYGYTF
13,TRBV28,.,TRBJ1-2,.,TGTGCCGCCTTCTCGCAGGACACCTATGGCTACACCTTC,CAAFSQDTYGYTF
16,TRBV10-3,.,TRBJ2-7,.,TGTGCCACGAGGACGGCAGGGGAGTTCCCTATGGGTGAGCAGTACTTC,CATRTAGEFPMGEQYF
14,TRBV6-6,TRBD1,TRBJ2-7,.,TGTGCCAGCAGAGAGGGACAGGGGCCCTACGAGCAGTACTTC,CASREGQGPYEQYF
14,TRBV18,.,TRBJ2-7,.,TGTGCCAGCTCACCGGCTAGCAGGGGCCACGAGCAGTACTTC,CASSPASRGHEQYF
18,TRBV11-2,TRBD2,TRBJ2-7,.,TGTGCCAGCAGCACCCAGGGGACTAGCGGGATATCTCCCTACGAGCAGTACTTC,CASSTQGTSGISPYEQYF
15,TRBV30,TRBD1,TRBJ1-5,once,TGTGCCTGGAACCACGGGACAGGCGGTTTTAACCCCCAGCATTTT,CAWNHGTGGFNPQHF
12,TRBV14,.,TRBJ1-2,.,TGTGCCAGCAGCCAAGCCAGGGTGGGCTACACCTTC,CASSQARVGYTF
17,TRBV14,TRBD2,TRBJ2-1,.,TGTGCCAGCAGCCAAGACGGTACTAGCGGGGAAGGATATGAGCAGTTCTTC,CASSQDGTSGEGYEQFF
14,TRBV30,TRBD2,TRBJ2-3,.,TGTGCCTTGGCTGAGGGACTAGCAACTGATACGCAGTATTTT,CALAEGLATDTQYF
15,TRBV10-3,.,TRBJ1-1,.,TGTGCCATCAGTGAGGGTTCCCGGGAGGGGCCTGAAGCTTTCTTT,CAISEGSREGPEAFF
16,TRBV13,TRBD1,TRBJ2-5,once,TGTGCCAGCAGCTCCGACAGGGGGCAAGGGGTGGAGACCCAGTACTTC,CASSSDRGQGVETQYF
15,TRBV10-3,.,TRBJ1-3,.,TGTGCCATCAATAATGATGGGAGCTCTGGAAACACCATATATTTT,CAINNDGSSGNTIYF
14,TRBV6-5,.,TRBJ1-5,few,TGTGCCAGCAGTTACGGTTCAGGCCTTCAGCCCCAGCATTTT,CASSYGSGLQPQHF
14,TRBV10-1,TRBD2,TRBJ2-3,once,TGCGCCAGCAGTGAACTAGCGGAACCAGATACGCAGTATTTT,CASSELAEPDTQYF
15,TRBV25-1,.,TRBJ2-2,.,TGTGCCAGCTCGAAACCGGGACAAAACACCGGGGAGCTGTTTTTT,CASSKPGQNTGELFF
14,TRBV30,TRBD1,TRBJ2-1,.,TGTGCCTGGATTCTTAGGGACAGCTACAATGAGCAGTTCTTC,CAWILRDSYNEQFF
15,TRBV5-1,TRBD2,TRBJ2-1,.,TGCGCCAGCAGCGGGACTAGCGGGGCCTACAATGAGCAGTTCTTC,CASSGTSGAYNEQFF
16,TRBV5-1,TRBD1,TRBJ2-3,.,TGCGCCAGCAGCTTGTATGGACAGGGCACGCAGAATACGCAGTATTTT,CASSLYGQGTQNTQYF
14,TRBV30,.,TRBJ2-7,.,TGTGCCTGGAGTGTACAGGGCTTGACCTACGAGCAGTACTTC,CAWSVQGLTYEQYF
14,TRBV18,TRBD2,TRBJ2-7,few,TGTGCCAGCTCACCCAAAGCGGGAGGGTACGAGCAGTACTTC,CASSPKAGGYEQYF
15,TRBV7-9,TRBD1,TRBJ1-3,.,TGTGCCACCAAAGCCGGGACAGGGGAGGGAAACACCATATATTTT,CATKAGTGEGNTIYF
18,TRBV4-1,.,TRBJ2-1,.,TGCGCCAGCAGCCATCAAGGTCCGTCTAGCGCCTCTTACAATGAGCAGTTCTTC,CASSHQGPSSASYNEQFF
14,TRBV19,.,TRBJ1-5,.,TGTGCCAGTAGTATCGGGACATGGGATCAGCCCCAGCATTTT,CASSIGTWDQPQHF
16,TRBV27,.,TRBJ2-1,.,TGTGCCAGCAGTTTATCGGCACAGGGATCCATCAGTGAGCAGTTCTTC,CASSLSAQGSISEQFF
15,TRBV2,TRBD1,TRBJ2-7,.,TGTGCCAGCAGAGCCATGGTTAGGGGGCACCACGAGCAGTACTTC,CASRAMVRGHHEQYF
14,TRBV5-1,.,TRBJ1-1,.,TGCGCCAGCAGCTTGGGAACAGGTGACACTGAAGCTTTCTTT,CASSLGTGDTEAFF
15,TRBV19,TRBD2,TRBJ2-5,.,TGTGCCAGTAGTATTACCGGGGGGACCCAAGAGACCCAGTACTTC,CASSITGGTQETQYF
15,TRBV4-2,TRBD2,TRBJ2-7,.,TGTGCCAGCAGCCAAGAGTTCAGCGGGAGACACGAGCAGTACTTC,CASSQEFSGRHEQYF
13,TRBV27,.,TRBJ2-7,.,TGTGCCAGCTCTCCAGGGGTTTTCTACGAGCAGTACTTC,CASSPGVFYEQYF
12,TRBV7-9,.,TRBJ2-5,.,TGTGCCAGCAGCCCGGGGTGGGAGACCCAGTACTTC,CASSPGWETQYF
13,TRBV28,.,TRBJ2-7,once,TGTGCCAGCAGTTTTTCCAGGGGTAACGAGCAGTACTTC,CASSFSRGNEQYF
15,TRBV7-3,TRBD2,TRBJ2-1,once,TGTGCCAGCAGCCCCAGGACTAGCGGGAGAGATGAGCAGTTCTTC,CASSPRTSGRDEQFF
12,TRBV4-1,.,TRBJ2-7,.,TGCGCCAGCAGCCAAGAAGGGGACGAGCAGTACTTC,CASSQEGDEQYF
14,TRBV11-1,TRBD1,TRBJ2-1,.,TGTGCCAGCAGCTTAGCCGGGACAGCTAGTGAGCAGTTCTTC,CASSLAGTASEQFF
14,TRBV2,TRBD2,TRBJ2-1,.,TGTGCCAGCAGTGTTCAGCGGGAAGGCCTGGAGCAGTTCTTC,CASSVQREGLEQFF
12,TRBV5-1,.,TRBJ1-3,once,TGCGCCAGCAGCTTGTCCGGGGAGACCATATATTTT,CASSLSGETIYF
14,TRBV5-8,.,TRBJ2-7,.,TGTGCCAGCAGCTTATCAGTGACTCGGTACGAGCAGTACTTC,CASSLSVTRYEQYF
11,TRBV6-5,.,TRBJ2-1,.,TGTGCCAGCAGTCCTCGGAATGAGCAGTTCTTC,CASSPRNEQFF
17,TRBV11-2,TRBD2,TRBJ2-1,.,TGTGCCAGCAGCTTAGATTCGAGCGGGAGTTCCTACAATGAGCAGTTCTTC,CASSLDSSGSSYNEQFF
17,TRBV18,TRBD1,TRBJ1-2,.,TGTGCCAGCTCACGAGATTTCTACAGGGGGCCTGTGGATGGCTACACCTTC,CASSRDFYRGPVDGYTF
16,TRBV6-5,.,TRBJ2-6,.,TGTGCCAGCAGTTACTCATCGGGCTCTGGGGCCAACGTCCTGACTTTC,CASSYSSGSGANVLTF
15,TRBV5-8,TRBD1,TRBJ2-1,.,TGTGCCAGCAGAACCGGGACAGGGAGATGGAATGAGCAGTTCTTC,CASRTGTGRWNEQFF